This TCR beta chain was identified in a study of blood T cell repertoires in COVID-19. At the level of the study: Sites across the United States, Italy and Spain contributed samples from acute and convalescent COVID-19. PBMCs, B-cell-depleted T cells, or T cells were the source of the cDNA or gDNA that made up the material.

The authors' processing: Counts of nucleated cells, estimated from reference gene primer amplification, were obtained. Clones were sequenced by immunoSEQ multiplex PCR, and TCRdb holds only the in-frame ones, with some missing. D and trimming come from the DNA, and the V and J calls and clone size come from that table. The repertoire holds a few hundred thousand clones, with 89% as singletons. Sample: peripheral blood. The sequence derives from a man in his fifties with acute or convalescent COVID-19.

The CDR3 region has the DNA TGTGCCAGCAGTTACTCGATCTCAGGGGTCTATGGCTACACCTTC. Its translation is CASSYSISGVYGYTF. The V and J genes are TRBV6-5 and TRBJ1-2; D possibly corresponds to TRBD1 (6 bases). Germline-derived CDR1 and CDR2 are MNHEY and SVGAGI. V was trimmed by 0 bases and J by 4 bases, leaving 12 bases between them. The CDR3 extends over 15 amino acids.